Listed below are T cell receptor beta chains from one sample, sequenced in a study of blood T cell repertoires in COVID-19. Generated by immunoSEQ multiplex PCR, the TCRdb table keeps only in-frame clones and is missing some. Of more than 95,000 clones in the sample, roughly four fifths were seen once. The sequencing sample was made of peripheral blood. The origin of the receptors is a man aged 30-40 years with COVID-19, enrolled during active disease. Both conserved end residues are part of each CDR3. A D gene is named only where the DNA matches it firmly. Rows give clone size only sometimes, using once, few, many, or a class for an expanded clone.

CDR3aa: CASSRDRGLGEQFF; CDR3nt: TGTGCCAGCAGCAGGGACAGGGGGCTAGGTGAGCAGTTCTTC; abundance: -; v_gene: TRBV7-7; d_gene: TRBD1; j_gene: TRBJ2-1
CDR3aa: CASSIGQGRQPQHF; CDR3nt: TGTGCCAGCAGCATCGGACAGGGGAGGCAGCCCCAGCATTTT; abundance: -; v_gene: TRBV7-9; d_gene: TRBD1; j_gene: TRBJ1-5
CDR3aa: CAISGGAGTSTDTQYF; CDR3nt: TGTGCCATCAGTGGAGGGGCGGGAACGAGCACAGATACGCAGTATTTT; abundance: few; v_gene: TRBV10-3; d_gene: -; j_gene: TRBJ2-3
CDR3aa: CASSFDRGYEQYF; CDR3nt: TGTGCCAGCAGTTTTGACAGGGGCTACGAGCAGTACTTC; abundance: -; v_gene: TRBV6-6; d_gene: TRBD1; j_gene: TRBJ2-7
CDR3aa: CASGQGMNTEAFF; CDR3nt: TGCGCCAGTGGACAGGGGATGAACACTGAAGCTTTCTTT; abundance: -; v_gene: TRBV5-1; d_gene: TRBD1; j_gene: TRBJ1-1
CDR3aa: CASSSQQGRYGYTF; CDR3nt: TGTGCCAGCAGTTCGCAACAGGGGAGGTATGGCTACACCTTC; abundance: -; v_gene: TRBV2; d_gene: TRBD1; j_gene: TRBJ1-2
CDR3aa: CASSYSGGDGYTF; CDR3nt: TGTGCCAGCAGTTACTCTGGGGGGGACGGCTACACCTTC; abundance: -; v_gene: TRBV6-5; d_gene: -; j_gene: TRBJ1-2
CDR3aa: CASSSRSRAGGTEAFF; CDR3nt: TGTGCCAGCAGTTCCCGGAGCAGGGCCGGGGGCACTGAAGCTTTCTTT; abundance: -; v_gene: TRBV27; d_gene: -; j_gene: TRBJ1-1
CDR3aa: CASRGTTGRYQPQHF; CDR3nt: TGTGCCAGCAGGGGTACGACAGGGCGCTATCAGCCCCAGCATTTT; abundance: many; v_gene: TRBV2; d_gene: TRBD1; j_gene: TRBJ1-5
CDR3aa: CASSLGNNQPQHF; CDR3nt: TGTGCCAGCAGCCTCGGGAATAATCAGCCCCAGCATTTT; abundance: -; v_gene: TRBV7-2; d_gene: -; j_gene: TRBJ1-5
CDR3aa: CASSFRDRGNEQFF; CDR3nt: TGTGCCAGCAGCTTCCGGGACAGGGGGAATGAGCAGTTCTTC; abundance: -; v_gene: TRBV7-6; d_gene: TRBD1; j_gene: TRBJ2-1
CDR3aa: CASSPSTGVNTEAFF; CDR3nt: TGTGCCAGCAGCCCGTCGACAGGGGTGAACACTGAAGCTTTCTTT; abundance: -; v_gene: TRBV7-8; d_gene: TRBD1; j_gene: TRBJ1-1
CDR3aa: CASSPAGAGNTIYF; CDR3nt: TGTGCCAGCAGCCCCGCAGGGGCTGGAAACACCATATATTTT; abundance: -; v_gene: TRBV27; d_gene: -; j_gene: TRBJ1-3
CDR3aa: CASSPRTGPNEKLFF; CDR3nt: TGTGCCAGCAGCCCCCGGACAGGGCCGAATGAAAAACTGTTTTTT; abundance: -; v_gene: TRBV9; d_gene: TRBD1; j_gene: TRBJ1-4
CDR3aa: CASSIGTGGPRYF; CDR3nt: TGTGCCAGTAGTATAGGGACAGGGGGTCCCCGGTACTTC; abundance: -; v_gene: TRBV19; d_gene: TRBD1; j_gene: TRBJ2-5
CDR3aa: CASSMYSGANVLTF; CDR3nt: TGTGCCAGTAGTATGTACTCTGGGGCCAACGTCCTGACTTTC; abundance: -; v_gene: TRBV19; d_gene: -; j_gene: TRBJ2-6
CDR3aa: CASSLGTGDHEQYF; CDR3nt: TGCGCCAGCAGCTTGGGGACAGGGGACCACGAGCAGTACTTC; abundance: -; v_gene: TRBV5-1; d_gene: TRBD1; j_gene: TRBJ2-7
CDR3aa: CASSQDWLAAGELFF; CDR3nt: TGTGCCAGCAGCCAAGATTGGTTAGCTGCCGGGGAGCTGTTTTTT; abundance: -; v_gene: TRBV14; d_gene: -; j_gene: TRBJ2-2
CDR3aa: CSVWSRADNEQFF; CDR3nt: TGCAGCGTTTGGAGCAGGGCCGACAATGAGCAGTTCTTC; abundance: -; v_gene: TRBV29-1; d_gene: -; j_gene: TRBJ2-1
CDR3aa: CASIQGARTGELFF; CDR3nt: TGTGCCAGCATCCAGGGGGCGAGGACCGGGGAGCTGTTTTTT; abundance: once; v_gene: TRBV28; d_gene: TRBD1; j_gene: TRBJ2-2
CDR3aa: CASSPQFGDEGYEQYF; CDR3nt: TGTGCCAGCTCACCACAGTTCGGGGATGAGGGATACGAGCAGTACTTC; abundance: -; v_gene: TRBV18; d_gene: -; j_gene: TRBJ2-7
CDR3aa: CASSPRRASSNQPQHF; CDR3nt: TGTGCCAGCTCACCCCGGAGGGCAAGCAGCAATCAGCCCCAGCATTTT; abundance: -; v_gene: TRBV18; d_gene: -; j_gene: TRBJ1-5
CDR3aa: CASSAASGLTNEKLFF; CDR3nt: TGTGCCAGCAGCGCGGCCTCAGGGTTAACTAATGAAAAACTGTTTTTT; abundance: -; v_gene: TRBV11-2; d_gene: -; j_gene: TRBJ1-4
CDR3aa: CASSYAGGGTGELFF; CDR3nt: TGTGCCAGCAGTTACGCGGGAGGGGGTACCGGGGAGCTGTTTTTT; abundance: -; v_gene: TRBV6-6; d_gene: TRBD2; j_gene: TRBJ2-2
CDR3aa: CASTQGGGYTF; CDR3nt: TGTGCCAGCACACAGGGTGGTGGCTACACCTTC; abundance: -; v_gene: TRBV6-5; d_gene: -; j_gene: TRBJ1-2
CDR3aa: CASSQGVGGSSSYEQYF; CDR3nt: TGTGCCAGCTCACAGGGCGTGGGGGGGTCATCCAGCTACGAGCAGTACTTC; abundance: -; v_gene: TRBV18; d_gene: TRBD2; j_gene: TRBJ2-7
CDR3aa: CASSHHTARNQPQHF; CDR3nt: TGTGCCAGCAGTCATCATACAGCCCGAAATCAGCCCCAGCATTTT; abundance: -; v_gene: TRBV28; d_gene: -; j_gene: TRBJ1-5
CDR3aa: CASSLRGNYEQYF; CDR3nt: TGTGCCAGCAGCTTGCGAGGGAACTACGAGCAGTACTTC; abundance: -; v_gene: TRBV5-4; d_gene: -; j_gene: TRBJ2-7
CDR3aa: CASSGLGGPASGANVLTF; CDR3nt: TGCGCCAGCAGCGGACTAGGCGGACCGGCGTCTGGGGCCAACGTCCTGACTTTC; abundance: few; v_gene: TRBV10-2; d_gene: TRBD2; j_gene: TRBJ2-6
CDR3aa: CAISESSPGGGNEKLFF; CDR3nt: TGTGCCATCAGTGAGTCTTCTCCGGGGGGAGGTAATGAAAAACTGTTTTTT; abundance: -; v_gene: TRBV10-3; d_gene: -; j_gene: TRBJ1-4
CDR3aa: CASSSPGTGRETQYF; CDR3nt: TGTGCCAGCAGCTCCCCCGGGACAGGGAGGGAGACCCAGTACTTC; abundance: -; v_gene: TRBV11-3; d_gene: TRBD1; j_gene: TRBJ2-5
CDR3aa: CASSTAGTSGIEDTQYF; CDR3nt: TGTGCCAGCAGCACGGCCGGGACTAGCGGGATAGAAGATACGCAGTATTTT; abundance: -; v_gene: TRBV9; d_gene: TRBD2; j_gene: TRBJ2-3
CDR3aa: CASSFGTGYEQYF; CDR3nt: TGTGCCAGCAGTTTCGGGACAGGCTACGAGCAGTACTTC; abundance: -; v_gene: TRBV27; d_gene: TRBD1; j_gene: TRBJ2-7
CDR3aa: CAWSVYRATGELFF; CDR3nt: TGTGCCTGGAGTGTTTACAGGGCCACCGGGGAGCTGTTTTTT; abundance: -; v_gene: TRBV30; d_gene: -; j_gene: TRBJ2-2
CDR3aa: CASSDNPGGGPTGELFF; CDR3nt: TGTGCCAGCAGTGATAACCCCGGAGGAGGGCCCACCGGGGAGCTGTTTTTT; abundance: -; v_gene: TRBV25-1; d_gene: -; j_gene: TRBJ2-2
CDR3aa: CASSQTGSQPQHF; CDR3nt: TGTGCCAGCAGTCAGACAGGGTCCCAGCCCCAGCATTTT; abundance: -; v_gene: TRBV12-3/TRBV12-4; d_gene: TRBD1; j_gene: TRBJ1-5
CDR3aa: CAWSVLSSGSNGYTF; CDR3nt: TGTGCCTGGAGTGTACTTTCGTCGGGTAGTAATGGCTACACCTTC; abundance: -; v_gene: TRBV30; d_gene: -; j_gene: TRBJ1-2
CDR3aa: CASSGLGNQPQHF; CDR3nt: TGTGCCAGCAGCGGACTGGGCAATCAGCCCCAGCATTTT; abundance: -; v_gene: TRBV7-9; d_gene: -; j_gene: TRBJ1-5
CDR3aa: CASSQAEGSSPLHF; CDR3nt: TGTGCCAGCAGCCAAGCGGAGGGGAGTTCACCCCTCCACTTT; abundance: once; v_gene: TRBV7-3; d_gene: -; j_gene: TRBJ1-6
CDR3aa: CAISVDRGNQPQHF; CDR3nt: TGTGCCATCAGTGTGGACAGGGGCAATCAGCCCCAGCATTTT; abundance: -; v_gene: TRBV10-3; d_gene: TRBD1; j_gene: TRBJ1-5
CDR3aa: CASSFWKTGFIHEQYF; CDR3nt: TGTGCCAGCAGTTTTTGGAAAACAGGGTTCATTCACGAGCAGTACTTC; abundance: -; v_gene: TRBV28; d_gene: -; j_gene: TRBJ2-7
CDR3aa: CASSPPGREYNQPQHF; CDR3nt: TGTGCCAGTAGTCCCCCGGGGAGGGAGTACAATCAGCCCCAGCATTTT; abundance: -; v_gene: TRBV19; d_gene: -; j_gene: TRBJ1-5
CDR3aa: CASNLDRGYNEQFF; CDR3nt: TGTGCCAGTAATCTCGACAGGGGATACAATGAGCAGTTCTTC; abundance: -; v_gene: TRBV19; d_gene: TRBD1; j_gene: TRBJ2-1
CDR3aa: CASRPNDRGWYEQYF; CDR3nt: TGTGCCAGCAGACCGAATGACAGGGGGTGGTACGAGCAGTACTTC; abundance: -; v_gene: TRBV7-3; d_gene: TRBD1; j_gene: TRBJ2-7
CDR3aa: CASSLGTGDYNEQFF; CDR3nt: TGTGCCAGCAGCTTGGGGACAGGGGATTACAATGAGCAGTTCTTC; abundance: -; v_gene: TRBV5-8; d_gene: TRBD1; j_gene: TRBJ2-1
CDR3aa: CASSHASGGDNEQFF; CDR3nt: TGCGCCAGCAGCCACGCTAGCGGGGGGGACAATGAGCAGTTCTTC; abundance: -; v_gene: TRBV4-3; d_gene: TRBD2; j_gene: TRBJ2-1
CDR3aa: CASSSKGWNEQFF; CDR3nt: TGTGCCAGCAGTTCAAAGGGGTGGAATGAGCAGTTCTTC; abundance: -; v_gene: TRBV3-1/TRBV3-2; d_gene: -; j_gene: TRBJ2-1
CDR3aa: CASSLRAGGNYGYTF; CDR3nt: TGTGCCAGCAGTTTAAGGGCAGGGGGTAACTATGGCTACACCTTC; abundance: -; v_gene: TRBV28; d_gene: TRBD1; j_gene: TRBJ1-2
CDR3aa: CASSLYGTYNEKLFF; CDR3nt: TGTGCCAGCAGCTTGTACGGGACTTATAATGAAAAACTGTTTTTT; abundance: few; v_gene: TRBV7-2; d_gene: -; j_gene: TRBJ1-4